These T cell receptor beta chains were read from a single sample in a study of blood T cells in healthy people across ages. TCRdb recomputed calls from the 5' RACE reads with MiXCR, one row per CDR3 protein. The sample lists around 900,000 distinct CDR3 sequences, under 35% occurring once. Sequenced sample: blood. Source of these receptors: a woman of 80 years or more in good health. CDR3s include the opening cysteine and the closing phenylalanine or tryptophan. The D gene is left open where the match is weak. Size is stated for part of the rows, as once, few or many counts, or as a class when the clone is expanded.

TRBV7-2	many	TRBJ2-7	TRBD1	TGTGCCAGCAGCTCCCGGGACAGATCCTACGAGCAGTACTTC	CASSSRDRSYEQYF
TRBV7-8	few	TRBJ1-4	TRBD1	TGTGCCAGCAGCCTAAGACAGGGGGCAGCGACTAATGAAAAACTGTTTTTT	CASSLRQGAATNEKLFF
TRBV12-3/TRBV12-4	many	TRBJ2-3	.	TGTGCCAGCAGGAGAGTCGGGCTGGATACGCAGTATTTT	CASRRVGLDTQYF
TRBV11-3	many	TRBJ2-5	.	TGTGCCAGCAGCTCGGGCCCATCGACCCAGTACTTC	CASSSGPSTQYF
TRBV6-6	few	TRBJ2-5	TRBD2	TGTGCCAGCAGTTTCCTTGGGACTAGGCTGCAAGAGACCCAGTACTTC	CASSFLGTRLQETQYF
TRBV9	once	TRBJ1-2	.	TGTGCCAGCAGTCCCGGACAGTCTCCATCTAACTATGGCTACACCTTC	CASSPGQSPSNYGYTF
TRBV4-3	few	TRBJ2-7	.	TGCGCCAGCAGCCAAGAACGAGGGGGGGCCACGAGAGGGCAGTACTTC	CASSQERGGATRGQYF
TRBV6-1	few	TRBJ2-2	TRBD1	TGTGCCAGCAGTCGGGACAGGGAGGCCGGGGAGCTGTTTTTT	CASSRDREAGELFF
TRBV7-6	.	TRBJ2-7	TRBD1	TGTGCCGGCAGCTTAGGGGGCGGGAACAGGGGGACCTACGAGCAGTACTTC	CAGSLGGGNRGTYEQYF
TRBV30	many	TRBJ1-2	.	TGTGCCTGGAGTGTACAGGGAGGCTACACCTTC	CAWSVQGGYTF
TRBV20-1	.	TRBJ2-6	.	TGCAGTGCTACTGGGTTTTTGGGTGGGGCCAACGTCCGGACTTTC	CSATGFLGGANVRTF
TRBV6-6	.	TRBJ2-5	TRBD2	TGTGCCAGCAGTTACGGTTCTAGCGGGGGGCTAGAGACCCAGTACTTC	CASSYGSSGGLETQYF
TRBV3-1	many	TRBJ1-2	TRBD1	TGTGCCAGCAGCCAAGATGGCTGGGACAGCACTAACTATGGCTACACCTTC	CASSQDGWDSTNYGYTF
TRBV6-6	many	TRBJ2-7	.	TGTGCCAGCGGGACAACTGTTACCTACGAGCAGTACTTC	CASGTTVTYEQYF
TRBV6-2/TRBV6-3	.	TRBJ1-4	.	TGTGCCAGCAGTCCTTACCCCCAGACTAATGAAAAACTGTTTTTT	CASSPYPQTNEKLFF
TRBV5-4	many	TRBJ2-5	TRBD1	TGTGCCAGCAGCCACGCGGACAGGGCAGAGACCCAGTACTTC	CASSHADRAETQYF
TRBV20-1	many	TRBJ2-5	TRBD2	TGCAGTGCTACAGCGGGGGGCCGGGAGACCCAGTACTTC	CSATAGGRETQYF
TRBV3-1	.	TRBJ2-5	TRBD1	TGTGCCAGCAGACCTCCCGGGACAGGGAATCAAGAGACCCAGTACTTC	CASRPPGTGNQETQYF
TRBV15	few	TRBJ2-3	.	TGTGCCACCAGCAGAGGAGGCGATACGCAGTATTTT	CATSRGGDTQYF
TRBV7-6	.	TRBJ1-1	TRBD1	TGTGCCAGCAGCTTAACTACAGGGGCGAACACTGAAGCTTTCTTT	CASSLTTGANTEAFF
TRBV3-1	few	TRBJ2-3	TRBD1	TGTGCCAGCAGCCAAGAGGGCAGGGGGCGTGCAGATACGCAGTATTTT	CASSQEGRGRADTQYF
TRBV2	.	TRBJ1-1	.	TGTGCCAGCAGGGGAATCCCTGAAGCTTTCTTT	CASRGIPEAFF
TRBV7-2	.	TRBJ2-3	TRBD1	TGTGCCAGCAGCCAACGGAGACAGGGCCCAGATACGCAGTATTTT	CASSQRRQGPDTQYF
TRBV5-6	.	TRBJ2-3	.	TGTGCCAGCAGCTTGGCTCAGGCTGGCACAGATACGCAGTATTTT	CASSLAQAGTDTQYF
TRBV29-1	many	TRBJ2-6	TRBD1	TGCAGCGTCGTTCTCTCCACAGGGGTTGGGGCCAACGTCCTGACTTTC	CSVVLSTGVGANVLTF
TRBV4-1	.	TRBJ2-5	TRBD2	TGCGCCAGCAGCCAACTAGGGACTAGCGGGTACCAAGAGACCCAGTACTTC	CASSQLGTSGYQETQYF
TRBV6-2/TRBV6-3	many	TRBJ2-3	.	TGTGCCAGCAGTCCCGATAGAGGCACTTCTAGCACAGATACGCAGTATTTT	CASSPDRGTSSTDTQYF
TRBV7-8	.	TRBJ1-2	.	TGTGCCAGCAGCTCCCGGGACACCAGCTATGGCTACACCTTC	CASSSRDTSYGYTF
TRBV6-5	.	TRBJ2-5	TRBD2	TGTGCCAGCAGTCTCTCGGCGGGGGGGAACTGCAATGAGCAGTACTTC	CASSLSAGGNCNEQYF
TRBV5-1	.	TRBJ1-5	.	TGCGCCAGCAGCTTGGATTTTCGGAATCAGCCCCAGCATTTT	CASSLDFRNQPQHF
TRBV29-1	.	TRBJ2-5	.	TGCAGCCCGGATCTGAGGGCGCGGGAGACCCAGTACTTC	CSPDLRARETQYF
TRBV14	many	TRBJ2-7	.	TGTGCCAGCAGCCGCCGCCCATCCTACGAGCAGTACTTC	CASSRRPSYEQYF
TRBV5-1	once	TRBJ2-7	.	TGCGCCAGCAGCTCGGGGGAGATCCACGAGCAGTACTTC	CASSSGEIHEQYF
TRBV6-2/TRBV6-3	few	TRBJ2-5	.	TGTGCCAGCAGCTCTACGGGACTCTCCTCGAGGGAGCAGTACTTC	CASSSTGLSSREQYF
TRBV7-9	many	TRBJ2-5	.	TGTGCCAGCAGCTTAACTGGCAGGGCAGAGACCCAGTACTTC	CASSLTGRAETQYF
TRBV7-8	.	TRBJ2-1	.	TGTGCCAGCGGTTTGCAAATGGGGATCTACAATGAGCAGTTCTTC	CASGLQMGIYNEQFF
TRBV6-2/TRBV6-3	many	TRBJ2-5	TRBD1	TGTGCCAGCAGTTACCGGGACAGGGGCCAAGAGACCCAGTACTTC	CASSYRDRGQETQYF
TRBV5-4	.	TRBJ2-7	TRBD1	TGTGCCAGCAGCCCTGACAGGGGGCTCCTATACGAGCAGTACTTC	CASSPDRGLLYEQYF
TRBV7-2	.	TRBJ2-7	TRBD2	TGTGCCAGCGCCATTAGTAGCGGGGGGGCTGGGTCCTACGAGCAGTACTTC	CASAISSGGAGSYEQYF
TRBV6-6	many	TRBJ1-2	.	TGTGCCAGCAGTTACTCTGGGGAGGGCTATGGCTACACCTTC	CASSYSGEGYGYTF
TRBV6-2/TRBV6-3	.	TRBJ2-2	.	TGTGCCAGCAGTGAGTCTCCGGTAGACACCGGGGAGCTGTTTTTT	CASSESPVDTGELFF
TRBV15	.	TRBJ2-5	.	TGTGCCACCAGCAGACAGGGAAAGGGGACGGGGGAGACCCAGTACTTC	CATSRQGKGTGETQYF
TRBV7-6	.	TRBJ1-1	TRBD1	TGTGCCAGCAGCGCTTACAGGGGAGGGACTGAAGCTTTCTTT	CASSAYRGGTEAFF
TRBV29-1	many	TRBJ2-5	.	TGCAGCGTCGACCTTGGGGGTTTACAGACCCAGTACTTC	CSVDLGGLQTQYF
TRBV19	.	TRBJ1-5	TRBD1	TGTGCCAGTAGGGGGGGACAGCATAGCAATCAGCCCCAGCATTTT	CASRGGQHSNQPQHF
TRBV7-8	.	TRBJ2-1	TRBD2	TGTGCCAGCAGCTTAGGGCTAAGCGGGGATGCCTACAATGAGCAGTTCTTC	CASSLGLSGDAYNEQFF
TRBV5-1	.	TRBJ1-2	.	TGCGCCAGCAGCGCTCGGGGGCGGGATGGCTACACCTTC	CASSARGRDGYTF
TRBV6-5	many	TRBJ2-5	.	TGTGCCAGCAGTTACTCGTCCAGGGGAGGCGCGACCCAGTACTTC	CASSYSSRGGATQYF
TRBV7-9	many	TRBJ1-3	.	TGTGCCAGCACACCTAACCTGTCCTCTGGAAACACCATATATTTT	CASTPNLSSGNTIYF
TRBV18	few	TRBJ1-1	TRBD1	TGTGCCAGCTCACCAAGGGACAGGGGGCAAACTGAAGCTTTCTTT	CASSPRDRGQTEAFF
TRBV12-3/TRBV12-4	many	TRBJ1-1	.	TGCGCCAGCAGCTTCCAAGAGAACACTGAAGCTTTCTTT	CASSFQENTEAFF
TRBV7-2	few	TRBJ2-7	.	TGTGCCAGCAGCCGGGACAAGGGGATACAAGAGACTCAGTACTTC	CASSRDKGIQETQYF